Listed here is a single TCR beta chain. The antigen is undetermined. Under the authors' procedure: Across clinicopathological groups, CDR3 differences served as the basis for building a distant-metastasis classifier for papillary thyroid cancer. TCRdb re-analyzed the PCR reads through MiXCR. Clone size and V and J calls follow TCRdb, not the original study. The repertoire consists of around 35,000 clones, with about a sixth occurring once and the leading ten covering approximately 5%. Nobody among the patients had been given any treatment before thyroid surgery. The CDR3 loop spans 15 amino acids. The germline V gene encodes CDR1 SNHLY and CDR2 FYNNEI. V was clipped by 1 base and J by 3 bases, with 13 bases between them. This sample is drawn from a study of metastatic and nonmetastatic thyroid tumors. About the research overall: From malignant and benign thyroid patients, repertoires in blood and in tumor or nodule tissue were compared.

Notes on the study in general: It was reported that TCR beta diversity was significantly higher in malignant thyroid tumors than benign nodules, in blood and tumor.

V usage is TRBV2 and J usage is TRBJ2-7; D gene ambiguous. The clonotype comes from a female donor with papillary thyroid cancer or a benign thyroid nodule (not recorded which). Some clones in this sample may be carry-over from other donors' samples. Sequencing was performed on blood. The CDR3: CASSEGLSVGYEQYF. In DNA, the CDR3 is TGTGCCAGCAGTGAAGGCCTATCTGTGGGCTACGAGCAGTACTTC. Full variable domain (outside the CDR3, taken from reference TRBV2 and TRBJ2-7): EPEVTQTPSHQVTQMGQEVILRCVPISNHLYFYWYRQILGQKVEFLVSFYNNEISEKSEIFDDQFSVERPDGSNFTLKIRSTKLEDSAMYFCASSEGLSVGYEQYFGPGTRLTVT.